This is a list of T cell receptor beta chains from one sample in a study of post-analysis software for immune sequencing data. TCRdb ran MiXCR on the PCR reads and lists one entry per CDR3 protein. The data show about 620,000 distinct CDR3 sequences, with roughly 45% seen just once and 1.7% held by the top ten. The sequenced sample was blood. The receptor set was obtained from a girl between 5 and 17 years old with multiple sclerosis. CDR3s include the opening cysteine and the closing phenylalanine or tryptophan.

V gene: TRBV5-1
CDR3 protein: CASSLGPGLDIQYF

V gene: TRBV24-1
CDR3 protein: CATSDYNEKLFF

V gene: TRBV12-3/TRBV12-4
CDR3 protein: CASSLRGKLFF

V gene: TRBV6-1
CDR3 protein: CASSLKGAGGPHGELFF

V gene: TRBV5-1
CDR3 protein: CASSPCEGAGYGYTF

V gene: TRBV7-2
CDR3 protein: CASSLREGRMDNEQFF

V gene: TRBV10-3
CDR3 protein: CAISSRAVITDTQYF

V gene: TRBV5-1
CDR3 protein: CASSHGPNYEQYF

V gene: TRBV5-1
CDR3 protein: CASSRTSGEETQYF

V gene: TRBV20-1
CDR3 protein: CSAFADRGYVYGYTF

V gene: TRBV28
CDR3 protein: CASSLTGPNEQYF

V gene: TRBV6-1
CDR3 protein: CASRQGAHGYTF

V gene: TRBV5-1
CDR3 protein: CATLGDIYTPCSREQYF

V gene: TRBV10-2
CDR3 protein: CASSEISLHNQPQHF

V gene: TRBV3-1
CDR3 protein: CASSQDRLRAFF

V gene: TRBV9
CDR3 protein: CASSVETRAGGYGYTF

V gene: TRBV7-2
CDR3 protein: CASSSRTSGRAGTDTQYF

V gene: TRBV11-1
CDR3 protein: CASSLRVGNEQFF

V gene: TRBV29-1
CDR3 protein: CSVVSQGDGYTF

V gene: TRBV12-3/TRBV12-4
CDR3 protein: CASSFSSGAGQPQHF

V gene: TRBV7-2
CDR3 protein: CASSSRTGKDNEQFF

V gene: TRBV9
CDR3 protein: CANSVDRAPDTQYF

V gene: TRBV20-1
CDR3 protein: CSARDPRDRGIYEQYF

V gene: TRBV6-5
CDR3 protein: CASSYHVASGRPQFF

V gene: TRBV12-3/TRBV12-4
CDR3 protein: CASTLRLAGVWQETQYF

V gene: TRBV7-2
CDR3 protein: CASSWRLPGTSGQETQYF

V gene: TRBV5-1
CDR3 protein: CASSLGGNSGTQYF

V gene: TRBV7-9
CDR3 protein: CASSHATVTNEKLFF

V gene: TRBV2
CDR3 protein: CASSELSRTAGTQYF

V gene: TRBV3-1
CDR3 protein: CASSLQGAHGTQYF

V gene: TRBV20-1
CDR3 protein: CSARAPSTDTQYF

V gene: TRBV12-3/TRBV12-4
CDR3 protein: CASSLAGSATNEKLFF

V gene: TRBV6-4
CDR3 protein: CASSDSASLGTEAFF

V gene: TRBV10-3
CDR3 protein: CAISEPEGRGYQETQYF

V gene: TRBV12-3/TRBV12-4
CDR3 protein: CASSIIGTEAFF

V gene: TRBV29-1
CDR3 protein: CSVRGQSGANVLTF

V gene: TRBV2
CDR3 protein: CASSEVFSTDTQYF

V gene: TRBV13
CDR3 protein: CASSQTTVPGEQYF

V gene: TRBV3-1
CDR3 protein: CASTLQGGKSYEQYF

V gene: TRBV3-1
CDR3 protein: CASSHQGQGSTEAFF

V gene: TRBV5-1
CDR3 protein: CASSLGGVTYEQYF

V gene: TRBV4-2
CDR3 protein: CASSQNLAGEQHF

V gene: TRBV6-1
CDR3 protein: CAGGPRYYTQYF

V gene: TRBV27
CDR3 protein: CASRTTLGQGEANYGYTF

V gene: TRBV10-3
CDR3 protein: CAIGGLRPNTDTQYF

V gene: TRBV5-1
CDR3 protein: CASSLELLETQYF

V gene: TRBV7-8
CDR3 protein: CASSDLSYEQYF

V gene: TRBV4-2
CDR3 protein: CASSQVDSNQPQHF

V gene: TRBV3-1
CDR3 protein: CASSQGTGAYTEAFF

V gene: TRBV25-1
CDR3 protein: CASRQLNTEAFF

V gene: TRBV12-3/TRBV12-4
CDR3 protein: CASSSGRQETQYF

V gene: TRBV7-3
CDR3 protein: CASSLTGTGGGTEAFF

V gene: TRBV24-1
CDR3 protein: CATSDETGGADTQYF

V gene: TRBV10-3
CDR3 protein: CAISDPGTSEETQYF

V gene: TRBV12-3/TRBV12-4
CDR3 protein: CASRSGAENIQYF

V gene: TRBV15
CDR3 protein: CATSRGVPVHEQYF

V gene: TRBV20-1
CDR3 protein: CSARGTGGYEQYF

V gene: TRBV12-3/TRBV12-4
CDR3 protein: CASSRQEQFF

V gene: TRBV10-3
CDR3 protein: CAISAEYEQYF